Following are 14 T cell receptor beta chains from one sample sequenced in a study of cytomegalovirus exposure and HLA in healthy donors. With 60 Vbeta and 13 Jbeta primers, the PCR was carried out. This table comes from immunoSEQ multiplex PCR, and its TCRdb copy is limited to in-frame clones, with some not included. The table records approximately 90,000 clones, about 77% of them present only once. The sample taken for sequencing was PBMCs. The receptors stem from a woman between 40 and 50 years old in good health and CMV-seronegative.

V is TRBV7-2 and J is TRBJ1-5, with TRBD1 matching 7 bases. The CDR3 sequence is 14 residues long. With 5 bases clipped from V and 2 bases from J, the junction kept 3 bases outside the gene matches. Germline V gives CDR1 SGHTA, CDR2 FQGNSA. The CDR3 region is CASSPGTGNQPQHF. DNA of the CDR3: TGTGCCAGCAGCCCTGGGACAGGCAATCAGCCCCAGCATTTT.

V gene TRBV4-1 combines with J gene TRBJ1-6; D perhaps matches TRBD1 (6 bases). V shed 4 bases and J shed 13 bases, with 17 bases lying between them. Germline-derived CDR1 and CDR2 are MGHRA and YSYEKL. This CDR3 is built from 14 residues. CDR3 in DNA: TGCGCCAGCAGCCCGGCGGACAGCTCGAAGCCCCTCCACTTT. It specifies CASSPADSSKPLHF.

The CDR3 protein is CASSLGLAKVTDTQYF. In DNA form, the CDR3 reads TGTGCCAGCAGCTTGGGCCTAGCAAAAGTCACAGATACGCAGTATTTT. This chain joins TRBV5-4 and TRBJ2-3; TRBD2 is a possible D gene (5 bases). From germline, CDR1 is SGHNT and CDR2 YYREEE (reference sequence). V lost 0 bases and J lost 2, with 13 bases in between. The CDR3 runs to 16 residues. Supplemented by reference TRBV5-4 and TRBJ2-3, the full variable domain reads ETGVTQSPTHLIKTRGQQVTLRCSSQSGHNTVSWYQQALGQGPQFIFQYYREEENGRGNFPPRFSGLQFPNYSSELNVNALELDDSALYLCASSLGLAKVTDTQYFGPGTRLTVL.

CDR3 sequence (DNA): TGTGCCAGCTCACCCCGACAGGGTAGGGATGAAGCTTTCTTT. Its protein is CASSPRQGRDEAFF. The chain recombines TRBV18 with TRBJ1-1; 7 nucleotides agree with TRBD1. Germline V gene data show CDR1 as KGHSH and CDR2 as LQKENI. CDR3 length: 14 amino acids. Germline trimming cut 3 bases from V and 7 bases from J; bases unmatched to any gene: 8.

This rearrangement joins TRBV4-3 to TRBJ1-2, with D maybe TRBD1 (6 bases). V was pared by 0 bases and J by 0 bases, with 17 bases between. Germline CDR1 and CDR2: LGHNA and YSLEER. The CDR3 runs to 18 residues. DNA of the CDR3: TGCGCCAGCAGCCAAGATCTAGGCAGGGGCACCACTAACTATGGCTACACCTTC. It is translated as CASSQDLGRGTTNYGYTF.

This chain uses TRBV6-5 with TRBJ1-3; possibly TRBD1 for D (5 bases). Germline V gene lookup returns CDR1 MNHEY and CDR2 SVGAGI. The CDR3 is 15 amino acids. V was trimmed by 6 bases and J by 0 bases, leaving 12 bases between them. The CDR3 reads CASSPDRYSGNTIYF. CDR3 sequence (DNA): TGTGCCAGCAGCCCCGACAGATACTCTGGAAACACCATATATTTT.

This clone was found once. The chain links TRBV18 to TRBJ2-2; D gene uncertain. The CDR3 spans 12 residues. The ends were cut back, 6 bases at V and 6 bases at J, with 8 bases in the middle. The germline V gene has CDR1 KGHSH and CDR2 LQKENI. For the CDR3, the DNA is TGTGCCAGCTCTTCTTTCTCCGGGGAGCTGTTTTTT. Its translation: CASSSFSGELFF.

In DNA form, the CDR3 reads TGTGCCAGCAGTGCAGGGTCTGGTTCACGCAACACTGAAGCTTTCTTT. The encoded protein is CASSAGSGSRNTEAFF. The chain employs TRBV6-1 and TRBJ1-1; possibly TRBD1 for D (5 bases). The length of the CDR3 is 16 residues. V lost 4 bases, J lost 2 bases, and 17 bases lay in between. Germline CDR1 MNHNS, CDR2 SASEGT.

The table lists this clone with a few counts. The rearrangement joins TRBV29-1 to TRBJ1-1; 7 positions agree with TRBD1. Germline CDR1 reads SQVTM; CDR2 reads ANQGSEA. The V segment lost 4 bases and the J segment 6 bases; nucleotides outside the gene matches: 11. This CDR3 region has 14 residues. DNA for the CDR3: TGCAGCGTTGGCAGGGACAGTGGGTGGGCTGAAGCTTTCTTT. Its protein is CSVGRDSGWAEAFF.

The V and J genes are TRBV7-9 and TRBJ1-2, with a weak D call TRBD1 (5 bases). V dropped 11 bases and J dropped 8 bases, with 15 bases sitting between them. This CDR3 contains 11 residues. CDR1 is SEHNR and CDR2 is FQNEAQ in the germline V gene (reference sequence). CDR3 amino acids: CAGRGVKGYTF. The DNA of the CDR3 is TGTGCCGGGCGGGGGGTAAAAGGCTACACCTTC.

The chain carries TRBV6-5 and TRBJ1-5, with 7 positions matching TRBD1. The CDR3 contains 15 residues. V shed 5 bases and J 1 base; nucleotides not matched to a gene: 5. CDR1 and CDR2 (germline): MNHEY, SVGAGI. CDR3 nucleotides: TGTGCCAGCAGTGTCCGGGACAGAAGCAATCAGCCCCAGCATTTT. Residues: CASSVRDRSNQPQHF.

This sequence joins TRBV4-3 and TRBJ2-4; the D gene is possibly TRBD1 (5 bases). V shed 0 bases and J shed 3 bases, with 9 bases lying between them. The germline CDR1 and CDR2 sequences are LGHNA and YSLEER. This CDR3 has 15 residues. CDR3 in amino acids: CASSQDSQGKNIQYF. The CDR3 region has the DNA TGCGCCAGCAGCCAAGATAGTCAGGGCAAAAACATTCAGTACTTC.

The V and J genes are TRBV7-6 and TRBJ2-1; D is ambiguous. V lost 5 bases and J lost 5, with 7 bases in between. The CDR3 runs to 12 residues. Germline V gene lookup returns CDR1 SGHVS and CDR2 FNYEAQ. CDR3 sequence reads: CASSHSNNEQFF. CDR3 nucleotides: TGTGCCAGCAGCCACAGTAACAATGAGCAGTTCTTC. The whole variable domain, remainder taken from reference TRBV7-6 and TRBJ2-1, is GAGVSQSPRYKVTKRGQDVALRCDPISGHVSLYWYRQALGQGPEFLTYFNYEAQQDKSGLPNDRFSAERPEGSISTLTIQRTEQRDSAMYRCASSHSNNEQFFGPGTRLTVL.

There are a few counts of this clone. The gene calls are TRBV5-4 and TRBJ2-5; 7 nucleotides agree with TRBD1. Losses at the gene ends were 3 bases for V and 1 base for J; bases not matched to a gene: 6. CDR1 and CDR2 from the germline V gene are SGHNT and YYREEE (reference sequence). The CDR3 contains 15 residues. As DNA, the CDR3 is TGTGCCAGCAGCTGGGACAGTACTATCCAAGAGACCCAGTACTTC. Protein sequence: CASSWDSTIQETQYF.